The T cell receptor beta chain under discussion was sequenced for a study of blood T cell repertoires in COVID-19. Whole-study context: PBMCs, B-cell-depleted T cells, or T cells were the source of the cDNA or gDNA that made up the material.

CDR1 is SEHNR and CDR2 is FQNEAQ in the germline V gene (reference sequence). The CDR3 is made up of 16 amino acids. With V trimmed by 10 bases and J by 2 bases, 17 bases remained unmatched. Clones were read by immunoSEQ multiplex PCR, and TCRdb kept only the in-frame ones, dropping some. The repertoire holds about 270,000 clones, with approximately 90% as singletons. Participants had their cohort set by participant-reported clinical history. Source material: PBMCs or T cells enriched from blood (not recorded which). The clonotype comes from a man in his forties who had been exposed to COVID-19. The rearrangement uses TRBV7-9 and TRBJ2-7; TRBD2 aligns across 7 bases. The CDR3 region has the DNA TGTGCCACCTCTTCAGCACTAGCGACGAGGCCCTACGAGCAGTACTTC. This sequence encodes CATSSALATRPYEQYF.